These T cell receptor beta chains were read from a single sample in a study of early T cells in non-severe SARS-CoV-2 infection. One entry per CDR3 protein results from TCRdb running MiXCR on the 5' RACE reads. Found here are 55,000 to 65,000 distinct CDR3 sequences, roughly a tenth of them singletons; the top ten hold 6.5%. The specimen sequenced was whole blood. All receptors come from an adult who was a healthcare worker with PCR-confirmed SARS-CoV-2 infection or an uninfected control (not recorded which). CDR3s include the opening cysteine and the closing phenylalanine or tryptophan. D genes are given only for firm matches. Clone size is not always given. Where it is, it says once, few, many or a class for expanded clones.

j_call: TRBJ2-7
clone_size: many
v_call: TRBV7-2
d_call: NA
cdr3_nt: TGTGCCAGCAGCCGCACTTCGGGGTACGAGCAGTACTTC
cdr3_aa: CASSRTSGYEQYF

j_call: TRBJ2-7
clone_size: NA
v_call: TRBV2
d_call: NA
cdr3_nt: TGTGCCAGCGGGGCGGCAGGAGCGGAGGGTGCCGAGCAGTACTTC
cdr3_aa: CASGAAGAEGAEQYF

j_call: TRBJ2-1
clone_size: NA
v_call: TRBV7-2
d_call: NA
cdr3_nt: TGTGCCAGCAGCTTAGTGTCTAGTAAGGTCTACAATGAGCAGTTCTTC
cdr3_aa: CASSLVSSKVYNEQFF

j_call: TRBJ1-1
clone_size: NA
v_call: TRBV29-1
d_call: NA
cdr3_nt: TGCAGCGTTGTGGGGGGCACCATGAACACTGAAGCTTTCTTT
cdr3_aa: CSVVGGTMNTEAFF

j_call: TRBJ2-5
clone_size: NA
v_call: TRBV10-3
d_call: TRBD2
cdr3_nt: TGTGCCATCAGTGGTAGCGGGACAGAGACCCAGTACTTC
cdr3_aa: CAISGSGTETQYF

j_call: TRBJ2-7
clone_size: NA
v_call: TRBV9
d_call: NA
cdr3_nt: TGTGCCAGCAGCGTAGAAGTGGGAGCGTACGAGCAGTACTTC
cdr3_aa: CASSVEVGAYEQYF

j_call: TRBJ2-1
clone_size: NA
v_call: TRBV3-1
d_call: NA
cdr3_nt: TGTGCCAGCAGCCGTCCCGGTTATTCCGGCTACAATGAGCAGTTCTTC
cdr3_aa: CASSRPGYSGYNEQFF

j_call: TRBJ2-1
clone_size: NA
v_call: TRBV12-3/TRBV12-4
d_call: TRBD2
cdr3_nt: TGTGCCAGCACCCCGGGACTAGCGGGAGGGGATGAGCAGTTCTTC
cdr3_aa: CASTPGLAGGDEQFF

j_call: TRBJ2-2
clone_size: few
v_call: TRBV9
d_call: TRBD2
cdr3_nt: TGTGCCAGCAGCGCCCTAGCGGGAGCCGGGGAGCTGTTTTTT
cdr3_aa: CASSALAGAGELFF

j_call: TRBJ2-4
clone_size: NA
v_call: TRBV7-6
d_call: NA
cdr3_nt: TGTGCCAGCAGCCGGAACCCCGGGACGCCGCTAGCCAAAAACATTCAGTACTTC
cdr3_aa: CASSRNPGTPLAKNIQYF

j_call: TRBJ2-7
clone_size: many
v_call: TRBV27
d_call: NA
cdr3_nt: TGTGCCAGCAAAGGGACACCGAGGACGGGGGACTACGAGCAGTACTTC
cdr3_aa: CASKGTPRTGDYEQYF

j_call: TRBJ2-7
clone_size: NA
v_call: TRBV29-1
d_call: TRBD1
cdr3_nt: TGCAGCGTTGAACTTTCGGACAGGCTGGACTCCGGGGAGCAGTACTTC
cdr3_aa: CSVELSDRLDSGEQYF

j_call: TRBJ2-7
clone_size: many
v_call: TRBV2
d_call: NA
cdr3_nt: TGTGCCAGCAGCCCCCGGAACGCCTACGAGCAGTACTTC
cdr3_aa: CASSPRNAYEQYF

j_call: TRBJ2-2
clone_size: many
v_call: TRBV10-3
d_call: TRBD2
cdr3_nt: TGTGCCATCAGTGAGTCAAGCGGGAGTCTCACCGGGGAGCTGTTTTTT
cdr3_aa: CAISESSGSLTGELFF

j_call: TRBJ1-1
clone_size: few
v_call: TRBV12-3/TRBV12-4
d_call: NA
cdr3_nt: TGTGCCAGCAGCCCCCCTCGACTCATGAACACTGAAGCTTTCTTT
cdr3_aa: CASSPPRLMNTEAFF

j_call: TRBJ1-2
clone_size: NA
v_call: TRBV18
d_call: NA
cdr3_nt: TGTGCCAGCTCACCTTTTCCAGGGGAGGAGCGTGACTATGGCTACACCTTC
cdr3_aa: CASSPFPGEERDYGYTF

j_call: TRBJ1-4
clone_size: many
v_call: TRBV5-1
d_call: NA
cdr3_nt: TGCGCCAGCAGCCTGGGTTTCGGGGCAGGCGAAAAACTGTTTTTT
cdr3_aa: CASSLGFGAGEKLFF

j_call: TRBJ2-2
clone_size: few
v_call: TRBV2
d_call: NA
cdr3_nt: TGTGCCAGCAGTGCCGTCCACCCGACGAACACCGGGGAGCTGTTTTTT
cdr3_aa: CASSAVHPTNTGELFF

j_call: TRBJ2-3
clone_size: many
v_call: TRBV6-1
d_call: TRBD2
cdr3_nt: TGTGCCAGCAGTGAGCGAGCGGGAGCCCCCGGGTATTTT
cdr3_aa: CASSERAGAPGYF

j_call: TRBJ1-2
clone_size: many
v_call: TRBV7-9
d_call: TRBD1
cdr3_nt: TGTGCCAGCAGCCTCTGGACAGGGAATCGGAAGGGCTACACCTTC
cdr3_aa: CASSLWTGNRKGYTF

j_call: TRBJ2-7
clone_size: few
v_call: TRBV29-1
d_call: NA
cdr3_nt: TGCAGCGTCAGTTTTACCTACGAGCAGTACTTC
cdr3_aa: CSVSFTYEQYF

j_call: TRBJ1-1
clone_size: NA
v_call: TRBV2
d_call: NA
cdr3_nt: TGTGCCAGCAGGGGAGTTGTAGCTGAAGCTTTCTTT
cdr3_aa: CASRGVVAEAFF

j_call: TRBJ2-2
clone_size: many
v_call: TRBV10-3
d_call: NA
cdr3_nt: TGTGCCATCAGTGACAGCGTTAGCGGGGAGCTGTTTTTT
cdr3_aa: CAISDSVSGELFF

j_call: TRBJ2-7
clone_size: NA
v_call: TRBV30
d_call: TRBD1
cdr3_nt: TGTGCCTGGAGTAACAGGGGGTCCTACGAGCAGTACTTC
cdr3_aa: CAWSNRGSYEQYF